The present T cell receptor beta chain was sequenced within a study of shared clonotypes between healthy human individuals. Study-level information: Per donor, three plates held CD4 naive cells, three held CD4 memory, two held CD8 naive and one held CD8 memory. The study, taken as a whole, reports: Memory subsets had estimated richness that was generally smaller than that of naive subsets. The sharing of 5% to 5.5% of naive CD4 clonotypes was seen across several donors.

Assay: immunoSEQ multiplex PCR; the TCRdb copy retains only in-frame clones and omits some. In the table there are about 2.4 million clones, around 94% of which are singletons. CD45RA+ naive and CD45RA-negative memory subsets were separated from CD4+ cells. In the case of this clone: Its cognate antigen is unknown.

The CDR3 consists of 13 residues. Germline V gives CDR1 MNHEY, CDR2 SMNVEV (reference sequence). After removal of 5 bases from V and 2 bases from J, the junction contained 3 bases not matched to a gene. This clonotype originated in a man between 18 and 35 years old in good health. The chain has TRBV27 and TRBJ2-7; 7 nucleotides agree with TRBD1. Sequencing input: naive CD4+ T cells sorted from blood. Subset in this sample: CD45RA+ positively selected. The chain's CDR3 is CASSRQGAYEQYF. CDR3 coding DNA: TGTGCCAGCAGTCGACAGGGCGCCTACGAGCAGTACTTC.